This TCR beta chain was sequenced in a study of blood T cell repertoires in COVID-19. About the study: Nucleic acid was either cDNA or gDNA, and it came from T cells, B-cell-depleted T cells, or PBMCs.

In the authors' workflow: The assay estimated nucleated cells by amplifying reference gene primers. Sequenced by immunoSEQ multiplex PCR; TCRdb stores in-frame clones only, minus some. V, J and clone size were drawn from that table, and D and trimming were deduced from the DNA. The table lists about 210,000 clones, 88% of them singletons. CDR3 length equals 15 residues. Germline V gene data show CDR1 as SNHLY and CDR2 as FYNNEI. Trimming took 0 bases from V and 6 from J; bases not matched to a gene: 6. The chain employs TRBV2 and TRBJ1-2, with 8 nucleotides matching TRBD1. The receptor's source is a man aged 70 or older with acute or convalescent COVID-19. The source material was peripheral blood. The CDR3, as DNA: TGTGCCAGCAGTGAAGCGCCGACAGGGGTGAATGGCTACACCTTC. It encodes CASSEAPTGVNGYTF.